This entry concerns a single TCR beta chain. As yet, its antigen is unknown. The data were produced by immunoSEQ multiplex PCR, yet TCRdb's version contains in-frame clones alone and is incomplete. This sample has 150,000 to 170,000 clones, with 90% found just once. This CDR3 contains 15 residues. V lost 3 bases and J lost 8, with 21 bases in between. Per the germline V gene, CDR1 is DFQATT and CDR2 is SNEGSKA (reference sequence). This specimen comes from a study of T cell responses to AZD1222 COVID-19 vaccine. Study-level information: Timing groups of about 4 and about 12 weeks for second doses were pooled. Regarding the study as a whole: Spike as a whole was targeted by vaccine-associated CD4 TCRs, dominant at 160-218 and 743-854. Every sample of the repertoires postdated the peak T cell response. Nearly half of the spike-specific TCRs reportedly recognize variant regions that carry no mutations.

The sample in question was peripheral blood, obtained on day 0 of AZD1222 vaccination. The chain combines TRBV20-1 with TRBJ2-3; TRBD2 might be the D (5 bases). This clonotype originated in an adult in good health. Written as DNA, the CDR3 is TGCAGTGCTAGTGTTGTGACTCAAAGAGGAGGTACGCAGTATTTT. It yields the protein CSASVVTQRGGTQYF.